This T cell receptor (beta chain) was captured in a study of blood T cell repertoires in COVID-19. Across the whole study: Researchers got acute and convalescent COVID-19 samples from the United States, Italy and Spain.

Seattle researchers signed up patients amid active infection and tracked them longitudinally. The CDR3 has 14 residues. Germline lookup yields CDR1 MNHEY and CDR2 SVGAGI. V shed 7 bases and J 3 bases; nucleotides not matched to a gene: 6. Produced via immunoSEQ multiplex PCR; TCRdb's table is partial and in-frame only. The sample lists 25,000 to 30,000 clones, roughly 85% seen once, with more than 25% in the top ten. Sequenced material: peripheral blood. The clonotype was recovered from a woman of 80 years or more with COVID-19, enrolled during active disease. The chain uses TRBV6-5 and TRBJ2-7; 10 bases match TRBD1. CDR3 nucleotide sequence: TGTGCCAGCATGCCGGGACAGGGGTTCTACGAGCAGTACTTC. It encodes CASMPGQGFYEQYF.